Included here is one T cell receptor (beta chain) sequence, with context. V lost 6 bases and J 9 bases, leaving 16 bases between the germline ends. The germline CDR1 and CDR2 sequences are LGHNT and FRNRAP. The CDR3 is 13 residues long. The record originates from a study of blood T cell repertoires in COVID-19. On the study more broadly: The study drew acute and convalescent COVID-19 samples from the United States, Italy and Spain.

Per the original data handling: The authors estimated nucleated cell counts from reference gene primer amplification. Produced via immunoSEQ multiplex PCR; TCRdb's table is partial and in-frame only. The V and J calls and clone size are taken from that table; D and trimming were inferred from the DNA. The repertoire has approximately 180,000 clones, 82% of them found once; the top ten carry approximately 8.7%. The source is a woman in her sixties or seventies with acute or convalescent COVID-19. This chain joins TRBV12-5 and TRBJ2-3; tentatively, D is TRBD2 (6 bases). The sample consisted of peripheral blood. CDR3 bases: TGTGCTAGTGGGGAAGGGGACTCCGCGACGCAGTATTTT. It is translated as CASGEGDSATQYF.